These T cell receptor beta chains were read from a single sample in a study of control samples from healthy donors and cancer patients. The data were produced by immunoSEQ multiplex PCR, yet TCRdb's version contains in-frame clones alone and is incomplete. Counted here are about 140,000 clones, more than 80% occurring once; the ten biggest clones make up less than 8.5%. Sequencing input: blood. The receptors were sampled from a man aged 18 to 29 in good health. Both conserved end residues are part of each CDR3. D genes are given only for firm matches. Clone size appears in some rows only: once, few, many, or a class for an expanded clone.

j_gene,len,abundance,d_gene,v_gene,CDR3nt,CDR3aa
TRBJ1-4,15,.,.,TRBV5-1,TGCGCCAGCAGCTTGGATGCAGGGCTTGGCGAAAAACTGTTTTTT,CASSLDAGLGEKLFF
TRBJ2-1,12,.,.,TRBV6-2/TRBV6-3,TGTGCCAGCAGTTTCCCCCAGAATGAGCAGTTCTTC,CASSFPQNEQFF
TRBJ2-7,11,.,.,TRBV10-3,TGTGCCATCAGTGGCACCTACGAGCAGTACTTC,CAISGTYEQYF
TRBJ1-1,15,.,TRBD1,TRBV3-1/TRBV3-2,TGTGCCAGCAGCCGCACTCCCAGGGGGTCCACTGAAGCTTTCTTT,CASSRTPRGSTEAFF
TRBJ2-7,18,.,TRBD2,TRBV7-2,TGTGCCAGCAGCTTCCCCATTAGGAGCGGGGGGCGAACCTACGAGCAGTACTTC,CASSFPIRSGGRTYEQYF
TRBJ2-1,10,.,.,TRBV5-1,TGCGCCAGCAGGGATAATGAGCAGTTCTTC,CASRDNEQFF
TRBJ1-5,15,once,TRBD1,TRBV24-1,TGTGCCACCAGTGAGAGGGGAGGGGGCTCCCAGCCCCAGCATTTT,CATSERGGGSQPQHF
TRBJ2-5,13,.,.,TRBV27,TGTGCCAGCAGTCCGAACCAAGGGGAGACCCAGTACTTC,CASSPNQGETQYF
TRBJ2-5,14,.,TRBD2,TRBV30,TGTGCCTGGAGTGCGACTAGCTGGTGGTGGACCCAGTACTTC,CAWSATSWWWTQYF
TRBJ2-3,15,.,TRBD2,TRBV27,TGTGCCAGCGCGCGGGGGGGGTCGATCACAGATACGCAGTATTTT,CASARGGSITDTQYF
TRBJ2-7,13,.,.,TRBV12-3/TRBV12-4,TGTGCCAGCACAGGCAGGAGCTCCTACGAGCAGTACTTC,CASTGRSSYEQYF
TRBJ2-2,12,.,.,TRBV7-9,TGTGCCAGCAGCCTAGTCACCGGGGAGCTGTTTTTT,CASSLVTGELFF
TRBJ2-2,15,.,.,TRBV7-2,TGTGCCAGCAGCTTTGCGAGGCGAGGCGAGAGGGAGCTGTTTTTT,CASSFARRGERELFF
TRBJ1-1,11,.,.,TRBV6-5,TGTGCCAGCAGCCGGGAGACTGAAGCTTTCTTT,CASSRETEAFF
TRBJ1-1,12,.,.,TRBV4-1,TGCGCCAGCAGCCGACCCATGGAGGAAGCTTTCTTT,CASSRPMEEAFF
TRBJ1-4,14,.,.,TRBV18,TGTGCCAGCTCACCACCGTCCGGGGAGGAAAAACTGTTTTTT,CASSPPSGEEKLFF
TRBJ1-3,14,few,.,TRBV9,TGTGCCAGCAGCGTAGGGGGCAAAGAAAACACCATATATTTT,CASSVGGKENTIYF
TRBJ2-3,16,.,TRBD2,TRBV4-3,TGCGCCAGCAGCCAAGAAGGGCGAGCGGGGGTGGATACGCAGTATTTT,CASSQEGRAGVDTQYF
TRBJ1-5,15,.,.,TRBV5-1,TGCGCCAGCAGCCCGGATGGGGCCCCAAATCAGCCCCAGCATTTT,CASSPDGAPNQPQHF
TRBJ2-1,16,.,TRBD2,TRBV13,TGTGCCAGCACCGAGGTAGGGACTAGCCCCTTGAGTGAGCAGTTCTTC,CASTEVGTSPLSEQFF
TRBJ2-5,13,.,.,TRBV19,TGTGCCAGTAGTACGAACGGGGGAGAGACCCAGTACTTC,CASSTNGGETQYF
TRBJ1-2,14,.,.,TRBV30,TGTGCCTGGAGTGTAGGAGGGGGGCAGTATGGCTACACCTTC,CAWSVGGGQYGYTF
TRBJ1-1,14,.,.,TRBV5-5,TGTGCCAGCAGCTTGAAATACGAGGGCGCTGAAGCTTTCTTT,CASSLKYEGAEAFF
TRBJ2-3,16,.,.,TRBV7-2,TGTGCCAGCAGCTTAAGGATTAGCGGCTCCACAGATACGCAGTATTTT,CASSLRISGSTDTQYF
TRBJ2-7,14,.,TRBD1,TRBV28,TGTGCCAGCGAGCCGGGACAGGGGATTCACGAGCAGTACTTC,CASEPGQGIHEQYF
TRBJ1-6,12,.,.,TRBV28,TGTGCCACCTGGATGTATAATTCACCCCTCCACTTT,CATWMYNSPLHF
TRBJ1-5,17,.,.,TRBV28,TGTGCCAGCAGTCCACAAGAGGGGGTGGGGCAGAATCAGCCCCAGCATTTT,CASSPQEGVGQNQPQHF
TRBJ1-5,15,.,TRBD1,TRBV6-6,TGTGCCAGCAGCTCGACAGGGGGCGGGATTCAGCCCCAGCATTTT,CASSSTGGGIQPQHF